What follows are 17 T cell receptor beta chains derived from one specimen sequenced in a study of blood T cells in healthy people across ages. Together with a sample-barcoded 5' primer, a J-beta primer mix was included in a second PCR lasting about 7 to 11 cycles. TCRdb processed the 5' RACE reads anew with MiXCR; each CDR3 protein has one entry. The profile shows hundreds of thousands of distinct CDR3 sequences, around half of them singletons. Sample: blood. The receptors here all came from a man at least 80 years old in good health.

This clonotype was found many times. The chain employs TRBV6-5 and TRBJ2-7, with D perhaps given as TRBD1 or TRBD2 (5 bases each). The CDR3 extends over 14 amino acids. Deletions cut 5 bases from V and 5 bases from J, with 16 bases between. CDR1 and CDR2 (germline): MNHEY, SVGAGI. CDR3 DNA sequence: TGTGCCAGCAGTCGAGACAGCGGCCGGGACGAGCAGTACTTC. Encoded protein: CASSRDSGRDEQYF.

The chain couples TRBV2 to TRBJ1-4; 8 bases are shared with TRBD1. This CDR3 has 14 residues. Per germline, CDR1 SNHLY and CDR2 FYNNEI. V lost 6 bases to trimming and J lost 5 bases; unmatched junction nucleotides: 5. The CDR3: CASRGDRGNEKLFF. The DNA of the CDR3 is TGTGCCAGCAGGGGAGACAGGGGAAATGAAAAACTGTTTTTT.

The chain joins TRBV6-6 to TRBJ1-1, with 8 bases fitting TRBD1. Germline V gene sequence: CDR1 MNHNY, CDR2 SVGAGI (reference sequence). V shed 6 bases, J shed 3 bases, and the junction held 6 bases outside the gene matches. The CDR3 spans 14 residues. CDR3 nucleotide sequence: TGTGCCAGCAGAGAGACAGGGGCAGACACTGAAGCTTTCTTT. It yields the protein CASRETGADTEAFF.

The J gene is TRBJ2-3, the V gene TRBV12-3 or TRBV12-4, with D hard to call. The CDR3 totals 12 residues. Deletions cut 6 bases from V and 5 bases from J, with 9 bases between. CDR3 amino acids: CASRVKRDTQYF. CDR3 in DNA: TGTGCCAGCAGAGTTAAGAGAGATACGCAGTATTTT.

The sample holds a few counts of this clonotype. The chain couples TRBV20-1 to TRBJ2-4; D is unresolved. V lost 5 bases, J lost 7 bases, and 9 bases lay in between. Germline V lookup: CDR1 DFQATT, CDR2 SNEGSKA (reference sequence). There are 11 residues in the CDR3. CDR3 loop: CSAPPENIQYF. The CDR3 DNA reads TGCAGTGCTCCGCCCGAGAACATTCAGTACTTC.

The CDR3 region is CASRRLAGGGETQYF. CDR3 coding DNA: TGTGCCAGCAGACGGCTAGCGGGAGGGGGGGAGACCCAGTACTTC. The chain has TRBV27 and TRBJ2-5, with 12 bases lining up with TRBD2. This CDR3 is 15 amino acids long. V was clipped by 6 bases and J by 5 bases; unmatched bases: 7. Germline loops: CDR1 MNHEY, CDR2 SMNVEV (reference sequence).

The chain couples TRBV14 to TRBJ2-5, with D maybe TRBD2 (6 bases). Germline CDR1 is SGHDN and CDR2 is FVKESK. V was shortened by 2 bases and J by 5 bases, with 15 bases between the two germline ends. This CDR3 contains 15 residues. This chain's CDR3 is CASSQMGASVETQYF. CDR3 sequence (DNA): TGTGCCAGCAGCCAAATGGGCGCTAGCGTGGAGACCCAGTACTTC. Combining the CDR3 with reference TRBV14 and TRBJ2-5 gives the whole variable domain EAGVTQFPSHSVIEKGQTVTLRCDPISGHDNLYWYRRVMGKEIKFLLHFVKESKQDESGMPNNRFLAERTGGTYSTLKVQPAELEDSGVYFCASSQMGASVETQYFGPGTRLLVL.

This clonotype was found a few times. The chain recombines TRBV6-2 or TRBV6-3 with TRBJ2-3; 10 bases match TRBD2. The length of the CDR3 is 16 residues. From germline, CDR1 is MNHEY and CDR2 SVGEGT. After removal of 4 bases from V and 5 bases from J, the junction contained 9 bases not matched to a gene. CDR3 region: CASSSKASGSGDTQYF. The CDR3 region has the DNA TGTGCCAGCAGTTCCAAGGCTAGCGGGAGTGGAGATACGCAGTATTTT.

The rearrangement joins TRBV7-2 to TRBJ2-1; D perhaps matches TRBD1 (6 bases). Per the germline V gene, CDR1 is SGHTA and CDR2 is FQGNSA. The CDR3 extends over 16 amino acids. Trimming shortened V by 1 base and J by 5 bases, and 15 bases separated the two germline ends. This CDR3 reads CASSLVGGSAHNEQFF. CDR3 coding DNA: TGTGCCAGCAGCTTAGTTGGGGGCTCAGCCCACAATGAGCAGTTCTTC.

This clonotype was recorded many times. The rearrangement uses TRBV6-5 and TRBJ2-5, with D uncertain. Germline V gene data show CDR1 as MNHEY and CDR2 as SVGAGI. This CDR3 has 14 residues. Trimming shortened V by 0 bases and J by 11 bases, and 16 bases separated the two germline ends. The CDR3 coding sequence is TGTGCCAGCAGTTACTCGATAACCCGGAATCAGCAGTACTTC. This encodes CASSYSITRNQQYF.

The V and J genes are TRBV4-3 and TRBJ1-1; no clear D gene. Between the trimmed V and J ends, which lost 1 base and 4 bases, there was a span of 7 bases. Germline V lookup: CDR1 LGHNA, CDR2 YSLEER. The CDR3 consists of 13 residues. The CDR3 nucleotides read TGCGCCAGCAGCCAAGCAGGTGTCACTGAAGCTTTCTTT. It translates to CASSQAGVTEAFF.

The genes are TRBV7-2 and TRBJ2-5; possibly TRBD1 for D (5 bases). CDR3 length: 14 residues. Trimming stripped 2 bases from V and 5 bases from J, with 12 bases between. Germline V gene sequence: CDR1 SGHTA, CDR2 FQGNSA. The CDR3, as DNA: TGTGCCAGCAGCTTAAGTTCAGGGTTGGAGACCCAGTACTTC. As protein: CASSLSSGLETQYF.

The gene calls are TRBV9 and TRBJ2-2; maybe TRBD2 (6 bases). Germline V lookup: CDR1 SGDLS, CDR2 YYNGEE. CDR3 length equals 15 residues. Deletions cut 2 bases from V and 0 bases from J, with 8 bases between. DNA of the CDR3: TGTGCCAGCAGCGTCTCGGGGGCGAACACCGGGGAGCTGTTTTTT. Translation: CASSVSGANTGELFF.

This clonotype was counted only a few times. CDR3 region: CASRQDVGETQYF. The CDR3 DNA reads as TGTGCCTCCAGGCAGGACGTAGGAGAGACCCAGTACTTC. The chain employs TRBV10-3 and TRBJ2-5; D is unresolved. The CDR3 is 13 amino acids. In germline, CDR1 is ENHRY, CDR2 SYGVKD. The V end was cut by 11 bases, the J end by 4 bases, with 17 bases between.

The chain couples TRBV20-1 to TRBJ2-1; 12 nucleotides line up with TRBD2. V gave up 1 base and J gave up 6 bases; unmatched junction bases: 4. CDR3 length: 15 amino acids. CDR1 DFQATT and CDR2 SNEGSKA come from the germline V gene (reference sequence). CDR3 region: CSARVPSGGANEQFF. DNA of the CDR3: TGCAGTGCTAGAGTTCCTAGCGGGGGGGCCAATGAGCAGTTCTTC.

CDR3 in DNA: TGTGCCAGCAGCCCCGAAGGACAGACTAACTATGGCTACACCTTC. Amino acids: CASSPEGQTNYGYTF. The genes are TRBV7-2 and TRBJ1-2, with D possibly matching TRBD1 (6 bases). The CDR3 consists of 15 residues. Between the trimmed V and J ends, which lost 5 bases and 0 bases, there was a span of 13 bases. Germline V CDR1 and CDR2: SGHTA, FQGNSA.

The table lists this clonotype with a few counts. The chain combines TRBV7-2 with TRBJ2-3; D remains ambiguous. The CDR3 length is 13 residues. Per the germline V gene, CDR1 is SGHTA and CDR2 is FQGNSA. Trimming took off 5 bases at V and 2 bases at J, with 8 bases between the two ends. In nucleotides, the CDR3 is TGTGCCAGCAGCCCTCGGTACACAGATACGCAGTATTTT. Its protein is CASSPRYTDTQYF.